The present entry profiles one T cell receptor (beta chain) with its context. Its antigen is currently unknown. The CDR3 sequence is 13 residues long. Per germline, CDR1 SGHNT and CDR2 YENEEA. V lost 1 base to trimming and J lost 5 bases, with 7 bases between them. Method: immunoSEQ multiplex PCR; TCRdb's copy keeps in-frame clones and lacks some. This sample has approximately 82,000 clones, with 93% found just once. These data come from a study of Tregs in tolerant kidney transplant recipients. Whole-study results and caveats: For some patients, primers changed over time, blocking nucleotide-level comparison. Few patients were studied, so findings need validation in larger groups. Activated donor B cell expansion appeared to reveal the most relevant donor-specific TCRbeta repertoire. Tolerant patients' donor-specific Tregs expanded beyond overall Tregs, suggesting antigen-driven growth.

Related graft donors supplied nonmyeloablative bone marrow transplants, and mixed chimerism was transient. This sequence was found in a human patient who received a combined kidney and bone marrow transplant. Some T cells may be provided by the graft donor. This sample comprised CD4+ T cells from blood (PBMCs), obtained 12 months after the transplant. The rearrangement links TRBV11-3 to TRBJ2-3; no clear D gene. This chain's CDR3 is CASSLAGGDTQYF. The CDR3, as DNA: TGTGCCAGCAGCTTAGCGGGTGGAGATACGCAGTATTTT.